There are a few counts of the clone carrying this TCR beta chain. This sample was taken from a study of patients and donors after allogeneic stem cell transplantation. The CDR3 contains 14 residues. V shed 3 bases, J shed 5 bases, and the junction held 9 bases outside the gene matches. The germline CDR1 and CDR2 sequences are DFQATT and SNEGSKA (reference sequence). TCRdb passed the RT-PCR reads through MiXCR, listing each CDR3 protein once. The sample shows about 960,000 distinct CDR3 sequences, roughly 18% of them seen only once. The J gene is TRBJ1-2, the V gene TRBV20-1; 7 positions agree with TRBD1. This TCR was recovered from a human donor who was either an allogeneic HSCT recipient or a stem cell or donor lymphocyte infusion donor (not recorded which). It is not recorded whose cells these are; they may come from a transplant donor. Source material: blood, either unsorted or a sorted T cell fraction (not recorded which). The CDR3 DNA reads TGCAGTGCTAGGGTCCGGACAGGACTTTATGGCTACACCTTC. This codes for CSARVRTGLYGYTF.